A single sample gave rise to the 5 T cell receptor beta chains below, sequenced in a study of blood T cell repertoires in COVID-19. Only in-frame clones appear in the TCRdb table, and some are missing; sequencing was by immunoSEQ multiplex PCR. Among about 210,000 clones listed, 90% to 95% were seen once. The sequenced sample consisted of peripheral blood. These receptors were obtained from a man between 25 and 39 years old with acute or convalescent COVID-19.

The chain uses TRBV6-5 and TRBJ1-2; tentative D call: TRBD1 (5 bases). In germline, CDR1 is MNHEY, CDR2 SVGAGI. This CDR3 comprises 12 residues. The V gene lost 8 bases and the J gene lost 3 bases, with 10 bases spanning the gap. This CDR3 is CASLGPDYGYTF. In nucleotides, the CDR3 is TGTGCCAGCTTGGGGCCCGACTATGGCTACACCTTC.

The rearrangement links TRBV10-1 to TRBJ2-7, with a possible D match to TRBD2 (6 bases). The germline V gene has CDR1 WNHNN and CDR2 SYGVQD (reference sequence). The CDR3 length is 14 residues. Trimming stripped 0 bases from V and 10 bases from J, with 16 bases between. CDR3 amino acids: CASSESLPGTLQYF. In nucleotides, the CDR3 is TGCGCCAGCAGTGAGTCGTTGCCAGGGACTCTCCAGTACTTC.

J is TRBJ2-1 and V is TRBV9; 10 nucleotides line up with TRBD2. The CDR3 extends over 18 amino acids. Per the germline V gene, CDR1 is SGDLS and CDR2 is YYNGEE. V shed 0 bases, J shed 4 bases, and the junction held 10 bases outside the gene matches. Here the CDR3 DNA reads TGTGCCAGCAGCGTAGTAGGGACTAGCGCCCGAGGGTACAATGAGCAGTTCTTC. It codes for CASSVVGTSARGYNEQFF.

CDR3 amino acids: CASSVARGLQETQYF. The CDR3 nucleotides read TGTGCCAGCAGCGTAGCTAGGGGGCTCCAAGAGACCCAGTACTTC. The chain couples TRBV9 to TRBJ2-5; TRBD1 agrees at 7 bases. Trimming at V came to 0 bases and at J to 1 base, leaving 3 bases not matched to a gene. Germline V lookup: CDR1 SGDLS, CDR2 YYNGEE. The CDR3 covers 15 residues.

V usage is TRBV5-1 and J usage is TRBJ2-1, with TRBD1 matching 7 bases. The CDR3 length is 15 residues. Trimming cost V 3 bases and J 6 bases; bases outside gene matches: 9. CDR1 is SGHRS and CDR2 is YFSETQ in the germline V gene. CDR3 protein: CASSSGQVSANEQFF. The CDR3 DNA follows: TGCGCCAGCAGCTCAGGACAGGTTTCAGCCAATGAGCAGTTCTTC.